This record concerns one TCR beta chain sequence. What it binds is unknown. Sequencing used immunoSEQ multiplex PCR; TCRdb keeps in-frame clones, though not all of them. This sample yields approximately 60,000 clones, of which about nine tenths are seen a single time; nearly 2% belongs to the top ten. This record comes from a study of T cells in localized non-small cell lung cancer. Study observations and caveats: There were a median roughly 60 of the top 100 tumor clones appearing in adjacent lung. Only one tumor region went through sequencing, so heterogeneity may still be there. Uninvolved adjacent lung, not tumor, had the highest T cell clonality. In the blood, greater T cell density corresponded to longer overall survival.

The germline V gene encodes CDR1 SGHDT and CDR2 YYEEEE. The CDR3 is 18 residues long. V lost 2 bases, J lost 0 bases, and 18 bases lay in between. This receptor was obtained from a woman aged 35 to 70 with stage I lung adenocarcinoma. The chain uses TRBV5-6 and TRBJ1-5; D not resolved. The specimen was peripheral blood, collected before any cancer treatment. CDR3 residues: CASSLGATNLYSNQPQHF. DNA of the CDR3: TGTGCCAGCAGCTTAGGAGCAACAAATCTCTATAGCAATCAGCCCCAGCATTTT.